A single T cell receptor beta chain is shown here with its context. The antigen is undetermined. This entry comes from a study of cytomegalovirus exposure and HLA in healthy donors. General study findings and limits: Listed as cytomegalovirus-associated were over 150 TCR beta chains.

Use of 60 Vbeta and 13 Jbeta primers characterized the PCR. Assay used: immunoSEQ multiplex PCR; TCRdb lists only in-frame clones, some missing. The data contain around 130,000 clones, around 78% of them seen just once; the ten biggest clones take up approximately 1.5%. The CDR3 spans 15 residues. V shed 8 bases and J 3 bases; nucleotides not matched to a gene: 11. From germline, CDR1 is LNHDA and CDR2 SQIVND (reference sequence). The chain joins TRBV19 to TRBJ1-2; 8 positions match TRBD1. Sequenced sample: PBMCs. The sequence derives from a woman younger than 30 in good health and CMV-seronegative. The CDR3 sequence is CASLPWAGGDYGYTF. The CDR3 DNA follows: TGTGCCAGTCTCCCCTGGGCAGGGGGCGACTATGGCTACACCTTC. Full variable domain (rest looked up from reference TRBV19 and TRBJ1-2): DGGITQSPKYLFRKEGQNVTLSCEQNLNHDAMYWYRQDPGQGLRLIYYSQIVNDFQKGDIAEGYSVSREKKESFPLTVTSAQKNPTAFYLCASLPWAGGDYGYTFGSGTRLTVV.